A single T cell receptor (beta chain) is shown here with its context. These data originate in a study of HIV-infected patients and healthy controls. TCRdb independently ran MiXCR on the 5' RACE reads; one entry per CDR3 protein. The repertoire includes roughly 68,000 distinct CDR3 sequences, about 19% of them detected once, and over 1.1% sits in the top ten. After removal of 2 bases from V and 7 bases from J, the junction contained 6 bases not matched to a gene. The V gene's germline CDR1 is SGHRS and CDR2 YFSETQ. The CDR3 totals 15 residues. This chain connects TRBV5-1 to TRBJ2-1; 10 positions agree with TRBD2. This receptor was obtained from a human donor in good health. The sample comprised CD4+ T cells from blood. DNA of the CDR3: TGCGCCAGCAGCTTACAAGCGGGGGGGCCAAATGAGCAGTTCTTC. Translating it yields CASSLQAGGPNEQFF.